The rows below give T cell receptor beta chains drawn from one sample of a study of blood T cell repertoires in COVID-19. Only in-frame clones appear in the TCRdb table, and some are missing; sequencing was by immunoSEQ multiplex PCR. The sample gives around 150,000 clones, around 93% of which show up once; about 5% is in the top ten. The sample comprised peripheral blood. These receptors came from a woman between 45 and 65 years old with acute or convalescent COVID-19. Both conserved end residues are part of each CDR3. D genes are given only for firm matches. Clone size is given for some rows only: seen once, a few or many times, or a class if the clone is expanded.

J: TRBJ1-2
V: TRBV30
size: NA
D: NA
DNA: TGTGCCTGGAAGTATCAGGGAAACTATGGCTACACCTTC
CDR3: CAWKYQGNYGYTF

J: TRBJ1-2
V: TRBV9
size: NA
D: NA
DNA: TGTGCCAGCAGCGTAGACTCCAGCGGAACTAACTATGGCTACACCTTC
CDR3: CASSVDSSGTNYGYTF

J: TRBJ1-3
V: TRBV7-9
size: NA
D: NA
DNA: TGTGCCAGCAGCTTCTCTGGTAGGGGCTCTGGAAACACCATATATTTT
CDR3: CASSFSGRGSGNTIYF

J: TRBJ1-1
V: TRBV24-1
size: NA
D: TRBD1
DNA: TGTGCCACCAGCCACGTCTCCAAGGCCCCGTTAGCCCGGACAGGTCACGCTTTCTTT
CDR3: CATSHVSKAPLARTGHAFF

J: TRBJ1-1
V: TRBV19
size: NA
D: TRBD1
DNA: TGTGCCAGTAGTACCTCTACAGGGGTCGGCACTGAAGCTTTCTTT
CDR3: CASSTSTGVGTEAFF

J: TRBJ1-5
V: TRBV7-2
size: NA
D: NA
DNA: TGTGCCAGCAGCTTAGGTAGACAGCCTCAGCAGCCCCAGCATTTT
CDR3: CASSLGRQPQQPQHF

J: TRBJ1-1
V: TRBV21-1
size: NA
D: NA
DNA: TGTGCCAGCAGCAAATGGTCCAGGGGGTTGAACACTGAAGCTTTCTTT
CDR3: CASSKWSRGLNTEAFF

J: TRBJ1-1
V: TRBV12-3/TRBV12-4
size: NA
D: NA
DNA: TGTGCCAGCAGTCCGGACAGACTCGATGAAGCTTTCTTT
CDR3: CASSPDRLDEAFF

J: TRBJ1-5
V: TRBV19
size: NA
D: NA
DNA: TGTGCCACCAAGCGAGGGGGGGGGAGCAATCAGCCCCAGCATTTT
CDR3: CATKRGGGSNQPQHF

J: TRBJ1-5
V: TRBV2
size: NA
D: TRBD1
DNA: TGTGCCAGCTCGGGTGCCCCGGGACAGGGGGGTCAGCCCCAGCATTTT
CDR3: CASSGAPGQGGQPQHF

J: TRBJ1-5
V: TRBV19
size: NA
D: NA
DNA: TGTGCCAGTAGTATTATTAATCAGCCCCAGCATTTT
CDR3: CASSIINQPQHF

J: TRBJ1-2
V: TRBV19
size: NA
D: TRBD1
DNA: TGTGCCAGTAGTACCCGGGGCAGGGGGCGCCCCGGACATTGGGGCTACACCTTC
CDR3: CASSTRGRGRPGHWGYTF

J: TRBJ1-1
V: TRBV20-1
size: NA
D: NA
DNA: TGCAGTGGACGAGGGACTGAAGCTTTCTTT
CDR3: CSGRGTEAFF

J: TRBJ2-5
V: TRBV7-2
size: NA
D: NA
DNA: TGTGCCAGCAGCGCCATTCGGTCCCAAGAGACCCAGTACTTC
CDR3: CASSAIRSQETQYF

J: TRBJ1-1
V: TRBV2
size: NA
D: NA
DNA: TGTGCCAGCAGTGTAGGGGGAAGGAACACTGAAGCTTTCTTT
CDR3: CASSVGGRNTEAFF

J: TRBJ1-1
V: TRBV11-2
size: NA
D: TRBD1
DNA: TGTGCCAGCAGCCAAGGACAGGGTTGGACTGAAGCTTTCTTT
CDR3: CASSQGQGWTEAFF

J: TRBJ2-7
V: TRBV30
size: NA
D: NA
DNA: TGTGCCTGGGGGCAGACAGCTTCCTACGAGCAGTACTTC
CDR3: CAWGQTASYEQYF

J: TRBJ2-7
V: TRBV2
size: NA
D: TRBD1
DNA: TGTGCCAGCAGTGGGGTCGGGACAGGGAGCTACGAGCAGTACTTC
CDR3: CASSGVGTGSYEQYF

J: TRBJ2-5
V: TRBV5-1
size: once
D: NA
DNA: TGCGCCAGCAGCCCCGACGGAGGGGAGACCCAGTACTTC
CDR3: CASSPDGGETQYF

J: TRBJ2-4
V: TRBV21-1
size: NA
D: NA
DNA: TGTGCCAGCAGCACAGGGACAGGTAGAAACATTCAGTACTTC
CDR3: CASSTGTGRNIQYF

J: TRBJ2-3
V: TRBV3-1/TRBV3-2
size: few
D: TRBD2
DNA: TGTGCCAGCAGCCAAGAAGATATTCTAGCGGGGAGGAAGGGTACGCAGTATTTT
CDR3: CASSQEDILAGRKGTQYF

J: TRBJ1-1
V: TRBV24-1
size: once
D: TRBD1
DNA: TGTGCCACCGGTGTGGAGACAGGGGAAGCTTTCTTT
CDR3: CATGVETGEAFF

J: TRBJ2-2
V: TRBV10-3
size: NA
D: NA
DNA: TGTGCCATCAAATTGTCGGGGACGAACACCGGGGAGCTGTTTTTT
CDR3: CAIKLSGTNTGELFF

J: TRBJ1-6
V: TRBV3-1/TRBV3-2
size: NA
D: TRBD1
DNA: TGTGCCAGCAGCCAAGTGGGGACAGGGTATAATTCACCCCTCCACTTT
CDR3: CASSQVGTGYNSPLHF

J: TRBJ1-1
V: TRBV10-3
size: NA
D: NA
DNA: TGTGCCATCAGTGCCCTGCCAGAGGGTGAAGCTTTCTTT
CDR3: CAISALPEGEAFF

J: TRBJ2-7
V: TRBV5-1
size: NA
D: NA
DNA: TGCGCCAGTGGTCCCAACAGCCCCTACGAGCAGTACTTC
CDR3: CASGPNSPYEQYF

J: TRBJ2-5
V: TRBV2
size: NA
D: NA
DNA: TGTGCCAGCTGCGGCGGGTCTCCGAAAGAGACCCAGTACTTC
CDR3: CASCGGSPKETQYF

J: TRBJ1-4
V: TRBV18
size: NA
D: NA
DNA: TGTGCCAGCTCACCCGTAGACTACAATGAAAAACTGTTTTTT
CDR3: CASSPVDYNEKLFF

J: TRBJ2-2
V: TRBV5-6
size: NA
D: NA
DNA: TGTGCCAGCAGCTTGGCCGTTACGGGAGAGCTGTTTTTT
CDR3: CASSLAVTGELFF

J: TRBJ2-1
V: TRBV7-9
size: NA
D: TRBD2
DNA: TGTGCCAGCAGCCCGCTGACCGGACTAGCTGGTGAGCAGTTCTTC
CDR3: CASSPLTGLAGEQFF

J: TRBJ2-7
V: TRBV18
size: NA
D: NA
DNA: TGTGCCAGCTCACCCGCCCCCAGCTACGAGCAGTACTTC
CDR3: CASSPAPSYEQYF

J: TRBJ2-7
V: TRBV3-1/TRBV3-2
size: NA
D: TRBD1
DNA: TGTGCCAGCAGCAAACGACAGGGGGCTGGCGAGCAGTACTTC
CDR3: CASSKRQGAGEQYF

J: TRBJ1-3
V: TRBV12-5
size: NA
D: NA
DNA: TGTGCTAGTGGGCACATTCGGAGCCTCTCTGGAAACACCATATATTTT
CDR3: CASGHIRSLSGNTIYF

J: TRBJ2-1
V: TRBV7-9
size: NA
D: NA
DNA: TGTGCCAGCATCCTTATGACGGGCAATGAGCAGTTCTTC
CDR3: CASILMTGNEQFF

J: TRBJ1-5
V: TRBV2
size: NA
D: NA
DNA: TGTGCCAGCAGCTTACAAGCCTCGCCAGGGGAAAATCAGCCCCAGCATTTT
CDR3: CASSLQASPGENQPQHF

J: TRBJ2-5
V: TRBV6-5
size: NA
D: NA
DNA: TGTGCCAGCATGAGGAGGAGTCAGTACCAAGAGACCCAGTACTTC
CDR3: CASMRRSQYQETQYF

J: TRBJ2-2
V: TRBV5-5
size: NA
D: NA
DNA: TGTGCCAGCAGCTCAGGGGCCCCGGCGGCCGGGGAGCTGTTTTTT
CDR3: CASSSGAPAAGELFF

J: TRBJ2-3
V: TRBV5-4
size: NA
D: NA
DNA: TGTGCCAGCAGCTTGGACGGGATGGTGGCAGATACGCAGTATTTT
CDR3: CASSLDGMVADTQYF

J: TRBJ1-2
V: TRBV27
size: NA
D: TRBD1
DNA: TGTGCCAGCAGTTGGGACAGTAAAAACTATGGCTACACCTTC
CDR3: CASSWDSKNYGYTF

J: TRBJ2-1
V: TRBV30
size: NA
D: TRBD2
DNA: TGTGCCTGGAATCGGGGACTAGCGGGGGGGCTCAGGGACAATGAGCAGTTCTTC
CDR3: CAWNRGLAGGLRDNEQFF

J: TRBJ2-2
V: TRBV6-5
size: once
D: NA
DNA: TGTGCCAGCACCCCAGGGATAGGCACCGGGGAGCTGTTTTTT
CDR3: CASTPGIGTGELFF

J: TRBJ2-1
V: TRBV19
size: NA
D: NA
DNA: TGTGCCAGTATTCCCGGGGATGACTACAATGAGCAGTTCTTC
CDR3: CASIPGDDYNEQFF

J: TRBJ1-2
V: TRBV28
size: NA
D: NA
DNA: TGTGCCAGCAGCCCTCCGGACAGCCATGGCTACACCTTC
CDR3: CASSPPDSHGYTF

J: TRBJ2-7
V: TRBV6-2/TRBV6-3
size: NA
D: TRBD1
DNA: TGTGCCAGCAGTACGACAGGGCGCGAGCAGTACTTC
CDR3: CASSTTGREQYF

J: TRBJ1-2
V: TRBV2
size: NA
D: NA
DNA: TGTGCCAGCACCGCGGTCTACCGAGCTAACTATGGCTACACCTTC
CDR3: CASTAVYRANYGYTF

J: TRBJ2-1
V: TRBV11-1
size: NA
D: TRBD1
DNA: TGTGCCAGCAGCCTGGGACAGGGCTCCTACAATGAGCAGTTCTTC
CDR3: CASSLGQGSYNEQFF

J: TRBJ2-1
V: TRBV15
size: once
D: TRBD2
DNA: TGTGCCACCAGCAAGGGACTAGCGGACGACAATGAGCAGTTCTTC
CDR3: CATSKGLADDNEQFF

J: TRBJ1-4
V: TRBV28
size: NA
D: TRBD1
DNA: TGTGCCAGCTCCCGACAGGGGAATAATGAAAAACTGTTTTTT
CDR3: CASSRQGNNEKLFF

J: TRBJ2-1
V: TRBV13
size: NA
D: NA
DNA: TGTGCCAGCAGCTTAGGGGCCGGGGGATACAATGAGCAGTTCTTC
CDR3: CASSLGAGGYNEQFF

J: TRBJ2-7
V: TRBV5-1
size: once
D: NA
DNA: TGCGCCAGCAGCCCACAGGGAGGGAAGTACGAGCAGTACTTC
CDR3: CASSPQGGKYEQYF

J: TRBJ1-1
V: TRBV15
size: NA
D: NA
DNA: TGTGCCACCAGCAGAGACAGGGTCCCTGAAGCTTTCTTT
CDR3: CATSRDRVPEAFF

J: TRBJ1-1
V: TRBV15
size: few
D: NA
DNA: TGTGCCACCAGCAGAGATGGCCAGGCGGGTACTGAAGCTTTCTTT
CDR3: CATSRDGQAGTEAFF

J: TRBJ1-5
V: TRBV5-8
size: NA
D: NA
DNA: TGTGCCAGCAGCTTGGGACAGATCAATCAGCCCCAGCATTTT
CDR3: CASSLGQINQPQHF

J: TRBJ1-4
V: TRBV12-3/TRBV12-4
size: NA
D: NA
DNA: TGTGCCAGCAGGACAGACACTAATGAAAAACTGTTTTTT
CDR3: CASRTDTNEKLFF

J: TRBJ1-6
V: TRBV24-1
size: NA
D: NA
DNA: TGTGCCACCAGTGATCGCTACCCCGATTCACCCCTCCACTTT
CDR3: CATSDRYPDSPLHF

J: TRBJ2-1
V: TRBV9
size: NA
D: TRBD1
DNA: TGTGCCAGCAGCCTTAGGACAGGCGATGAGCAGTTCTTC
CDR3: CASSLRTGDEQFF

J: TRBJ2-1
V: TRBV3-1/TRBV3-2
size: NA
D: NA
DNA: TGTGCCAGCAGCCAAGATCGGGGCGGGATGAATGAGCAGTTCTTC
CDR3: CASSQDRGGMNEQFF

J: TRBJ2-7
V: TRBV5-4
size: NA
D: NA
DNA: TGTGCCAGCAGCTCGGAACTTGACAGCCGAGCCTACGAGCAGTACTTC
CDR3: CASSSELDSRAYEQYF

J: TRBJ1-4
V: TRBV4-1
size: NA
D: NA
DNA: TGCGCCAGCAGCCAAACGTGGGGCCTAACTGGAGAAAAACTGTTTTTT
CDR3: CASSQTWGLTGEKLFF